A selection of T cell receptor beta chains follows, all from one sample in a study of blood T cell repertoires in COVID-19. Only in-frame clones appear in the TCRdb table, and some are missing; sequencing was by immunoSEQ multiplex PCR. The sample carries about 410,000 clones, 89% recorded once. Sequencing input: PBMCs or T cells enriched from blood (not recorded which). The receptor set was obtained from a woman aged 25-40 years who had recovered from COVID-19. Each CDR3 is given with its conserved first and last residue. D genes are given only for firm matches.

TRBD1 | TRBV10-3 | CATTTGTDSYEQYF
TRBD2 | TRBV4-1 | CASSQVALAGDNEQFF
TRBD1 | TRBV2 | CASSEIRGHSNQPQHF
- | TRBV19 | CASSKDSANSPLHF
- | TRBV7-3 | CASSPSGEYEQYF
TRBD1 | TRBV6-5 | CASSYGTGTYGYTF
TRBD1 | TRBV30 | CARTQGGHNEQYF
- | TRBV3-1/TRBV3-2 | CASSSRGSRAGNTIYF
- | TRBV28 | CASSLIPPDEQFF
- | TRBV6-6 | CASSYTGTLNTEAFF
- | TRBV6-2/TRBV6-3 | CASSYVDTYGYTF
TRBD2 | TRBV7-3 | CASSQPTGTSTTGELFF
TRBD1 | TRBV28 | CASSTDRDNQPQHF
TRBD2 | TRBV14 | CASSQVPTSDNEQFF
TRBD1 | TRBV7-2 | CASRPGTGPTEAFF
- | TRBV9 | CASSVAQGMNTEAFF
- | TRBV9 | CASSVGAITNEKLFF
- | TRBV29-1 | CSSLDIVDEAFF
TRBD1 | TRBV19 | CASRTGQVNTGELFF
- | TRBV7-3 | CASSLRGDTEQFF
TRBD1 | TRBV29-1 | CSVSGGWNTEAFF
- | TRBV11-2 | CASSRRTDAEAFF
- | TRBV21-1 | CASRFDRHYGYTF